These 27 T cell receptor beta chains came from one sample sequenced in a study of T cells in Graves' hyperthyroidism and ophthalmopathy. TCR beta CDR3 sequences were amplified from RNA transcripts. HTBI primers drove first-round RT-PCR of the TCR CDR3. One entry per CDR3 protein results from TCRdb running MiXCR on the multiplex PCR reads. The sample holds about 560,000 distinct CDR3 sequences, approximately 16% seen once. The sample comprised blood. The receptors shown here come from a woman aged 18-35 years with Graves' hyperthyroidism.

This clonotype has a count of ten or more. This chain connects TRBV11-2 to TRBJ2-7, with 10 bases lining up with TRBD1. Germline V gene lookup returns CDR1 SGHAT and CDR2 FQNNGV. The CDR3 is 16 amino acids. Unmatched junction bases numbered 14, after V lost 6 bases and J lost 6 bases. The CDR3 bases are TGTGCCAGCAGGAGAACCGGGACAGGGGACCGTGGCGAGCAGTACTTC. Translation: CASRRTGTGDRGEQYF. The full variable domain, completed using reference TRBV11-2 and TRBJ2-7, is EAGVAQSPRYKIIEKRQSVAFWCNPISGHATLYWYQQILGQGPKLLIQFQNNGVVDDSQLPKDRFSAERLKGVDSTLKIQPAKLEDSAVYLCASRRTGTGDRGEQYFGPGTRLTVT.

The chain carries TRBV4-3 and TRBJ1-3; D not resolved. Trimming left V 0 bases short and J 2 bases short, with 11 bases between. CDR3 length: 16 residues. In germline, CDR1 is LGHNA, CDR2 YSLEER. The CDR3 here is CASSQDTGVAGNTIYF. As DNA, the CDR3 is TGCGCCAGCAGCCAAGATACTGGCGTCGCTGGAAACACCATATATTTT.

This clonotype was seen more than once but under ten times. The chain has TRBV29-1 and TRBJ1-1; D is unclear. CDR3 length: 12 amino acids. The germline gives CDR1 SQVTM, CDR2 ANQGSEA. V was pared by 7 bases and J by 0 bases, with 9 bases between. The CDR3 is CSGDAMNTEAFF. The DNA for the CDR3 is TGCAGCGGTGATGCCATGAACACTGAAGCTTTCTTT.

This clonotype was counted once. CDR3 protein: CASSYSQGWSNEQFF. DNA of the CDR3: TGTGCCAGCAGTTACTCTCAGGGTTGGTCCAATGAGCAGTTCTTC. J is TRBJ2-1 and V is TRBV6-2 or TRBV6-3; maybe TRBD1 (5 bases). The CDR3 covers 15 residues. V was pared by 0 bases and J by 6 bases, with 12 bases between. Germline-derived CDR1 and CDR2 are MNHEY and SVGEGT.

V is TRBV29-1 and J is TRBJ2-6; D tentatively reads TRBD1 or TRBD2 (5 bases each). The CDR3 is 15 amino acids. The V gene's germline CDR1 is SQVTM and CDR2 ANQGSEA. Trimming shortened V by 1 base and J by 0 bases, and 7 bases separated the two germline ends. The CDR3 DNA sequence: TGCAGCGTTGAAGGGGGGTCCTCTGGGGCCAACGTCCTGACTTTC. Translating it yields CSVEGGSSGANVLTF.

V is TRBV12-3 or TRBV12-4 and J is TRBJ1-1; possibly TRBD1 for D (5 bases). V was trimmed by 3 bases and J by 6 bases, leaving 17 bases between them. This CDR3 spans 15 amino acids. CDR3 bases: TGTGCCAGCAGTTTTCCTGTAAGGGGATGGCCTGAAGCTTTCTTT. This codes for CASSFPVRGWPEAFF.

This clonotype showed up many times. The chain joins TRBV7-3 to TRBJ1-5, with D tentatively TRBD1 (5 bases). V was pared by 5 bases and J by 3 bases, with 14 bases between. The CDR3 extends over 15 amino acids. Germline V CDR1 and CDR2: SGHTA, FQGTGA. The CDR3 spells CASSGTGHINQPQHF. CDR3 nucleotides: TGTGCCAGCAGCGGAACAGGACACATCAATCAGCCCCAGCATTTT.

This clonotype appeared many times. The chain carries TRBV27 and TRBJ2-3; possibly TRBD2 for D (6 bases). Germline V lookup: CDR1 MNHEY, CDR2 SMNVEV (reference sequence). The CDR3 runs 14 residues. Trimming left V 6 bases short and J 0 bases short, with 10 bases between. In nucleotides, the CDR3 is TGTGCCAGCAGCGGGAGCGGTAGCACAGATACGCAGTATTTT. Translated: CASSGSGSTDTQYF.

This rearrangement joins TRBV4-2 to TRBJ2-3; 9 nucleotides agree with TRBD1. CDR1 is LGHNA and CDR2 is YNFKEQ in the germline V gene. Germline trimming cut 0 bases from V and 3 bases from J; bases unmatched to any gene: 7. The CDR3 sequence is 17 residues long. CDR3 residues: CASSQDGGTGTTDTQYF. The CDR3 DNA reads as TGTGCCAGCAGCCAAGATGGGGGGACAGGGACGACAGATACGCAGTATTTT.

This clonotype was detected many times. The V call is TRBV5-8, the J call TRBJ2-1; possible D gene TRBD2, 5 bases. The germline V gene has CDR1 SGHTS and CDR2 YDEGEE. V shed 4 bases and J shed 0 bases, with 14 bases lying between them. CDR3 length equals 16 residues. As DNA, the CDR3 is TGTGCCAGCAGCGTAAAGCCTACTAGCTCCTACAATGAGCAGTTCTTC. Translating gives CASSVKPTSSYNEQFF.

V and J are TRBV7-9 and TRBJ2-5; the match to TRBD2 covers 14 bases. Germline CDR1 is SEHNR and CDR2 is FQNEAQ (reference sequence). Germline trimming cut 2 bases from V and 4 bases from J; bases unmatched to any gene: 9. This CDR3 has 18 amino acids. The CDR3 region has the DNA TGTGCCAGCAGCTTACTGTTGCCGGGGACTAGCGGGAGAGAGACCCAGTACTTC. It yields the protein CASSLLLPGTSGRETQYF.

This clonotype occurred a few times. The rearrangement joins TRBV20-1 to TRBJ1-4; D call uncertain. The CDR3 is 13 amino acids. The V end lost 2 bases, the J end lost 6 bases, and 10 bases lay between the germline ends. CDR1 is DFQATT and CDR2 is SNEGSKA in the germline V gene (reference sequence). The CDR3 DNA is TGCAGTGCTAGAAGCAGAGCGGATGAAAAACTGTTTTTT. This sequence encodes CSARSRADEKLFF.

The rearrangement uses TRBV19 and TRBJ2-3, with 9 bases fitting TRBD1. This CDR3 has 14 amino acids. Germline assignment: CDR1 LNHDA and CDR2 SQIVND (reference sequence). J gave up 4 bases and V 9 bases, and 8 bases lay outside the gene matches. CDR3 region: CAREYGTGPDTQYF. The CDR3, as DNA: TGTGCCAGAGAATACGGGACAGGGCCAGATACGCAGTATTTT.

About this clonotype: One base away lies a much larger clone, so this may be a sequencing read error. The chain is built from TRBV28 and TRBJ2-7, with no clear D. There are 13 residues in the CDR3. Trimming took 3 bases from V and 5 from J, leaving 11 bases between them. The germline V gene has CDR1 MDHEN and CDR2 SYDVKM. The CDR3 loop is CASSFLLTHEQYF. The CDR3 DNA reads as TGTGCCAGCAGTTTCCTTCTCACGCACGAGCAGTACTTC. The whole variable domain, filled in from reference TRBV28 and TRBJ2-7, reads DVKVTQSSRYLVKRTGEKVFLECVQDMDHENMFWYRQDPGLGLRLIYFSYDVKMKEKGDIPEGYSVSREKKERFSLILESASTNQTSMYLCASSFLLTHEQYFGPGTRLTVT.

Ten or more counts support this clonotype. The rearrangement links TRBV20-1 to TRBJ2-2, with D unclear. Germline-derived CDR1 and CDR2 are DFQATT and SNEGSKA (reference sequence). This CDR3 has 15 residues. Trimming removed 2 bases at V and 3 bases at J, with 13 bases between. CDR3 residues: CSARPRTYDTGELFF. The DNA of the CDR3 is TGCAGTGCTAGACCACGGACGTACGACACCGGGGAGCTGTTTTTT.

The J gene is TRBJ2-1, the V gene TRBV3-1; 16 bases match TRBD2. Germline V gene data show CDR1 as LGHDT and CDR2 as YNNKEL (reference sequence). The V segment lost 6 bases and the J segment 8 bases; nucleotides outside the gene matches: 7. The CDR3 runs 16 residues. The CDR3 DNA sequence: TGTGCCAGCAGGGGGACTAGCGGGAGGGACTGGGATGAGCAGTTCTTC. Protein product: CASRGTSGRDWDEQFF.

Many counts were recorded for this clonotype. The genes are TRBV6-5 and TRBJ2-1; D might be TRBD1 or TRBD2, each matching 6 bases. Looked up from germline, CDR1 is MNHEY and CDR2 is SVGAGI. There are 15 residues in the CDR3. V lost 2 bases and J lost 9, with 17 bases in between. CDR3 in amino acids: CASSYVSGARGEQFF. The DNA of the CDR3 is TGTGCCAGCAGTTACGTTTCGGGGGCCCGGGGTGAGCAGTTCTTC.

The J gene is TRBJ2-7, the V gene TRBV20-1; 7 nucleotides match TRBD1. There are 12 residues in the CDR3. CDR1 is DFQATT, CDR2 SNEGSKA, per germline (reference sequence). V trimming: 5 bases; J trimming: 2 bases; junction bases outside the gene matches: 3. The CDR3 nucleotides are TGCAGTGCTCCGGACAGGACCTACGAGCAGTACTTC. Translation: CSAPDRTYEQYF.

This clonotype was observed at least ten times. The chain employs TRBV7-9 and TRBJ2-1, with D possibly matching TRBD2 (5 bases). V lost 7 bases to trimming and J lost 7 bases, with 11 bases between them. The germline V gene has CDR1 SEHNR and CDR2 FQNEAQ (reference sequence). The CDR3 is 12 residues long. The CDR3 loop is CASTQRGNEQFF. CDR3 nucleotides: TGTGCCAGCACCCAACGGGGTAATGAGCAGTTCTTC. Variable domain in full (rest from reference TRBV7-9 and TRBJ2-1): DTGVSQNPRHKITKRGQNVTFRCDPISEHNRLYWYRQTLGQGPEFLTYFQNEAQLEKSRLLSDRFSAERPKGSFSTLEIQRTEQGDSAMYLCASTQRGNEQFFGPGTRLTVL.

This clonotype has ten or more counts. DNA of the CDR3: TGTGCCAGCGCTGTCGAACCCACTGAAGCTTTCTTT. Translation gives CASAVEPTEAFF. J is TRBJ1-1 and V is TRBV12-3 or TRBV12-4; D not resolved. Deletions cut 8 bases from V and 4 bases from J, with 11 bases between. The CDR3 has 12 residues.

This clonotype was detected only a few times. V is TRBV19 and J is TRBJ2-1; 10 nucleotides match TRBD2. The CDR3 sequence is 14 residues long. Per the germline V gene, CDR1 is LNHDA and CDR2 is SQIVND (reference sequence). After removal of 2 bases from V and 7 bases from J, the junction contained 2 bases not matched to a gene. This CDR3 is CASSILAGVNEQFF. DNA for the CDR3: TGTGCCAGTAGTATACTAGCGGGAGTAAATGAGCAGTTCTTC.

V gene TRBV5-1 combines with J gene TRBJ2-1; tentative D call: TRBD1 (6 bases). Germline V CDR1 and CDR2: SGHRS, YFSETQ. V lost 6 bases to trimming and J lost 5 bases, with 15 bases between them. The CDR3 extends over 14 amino acids. The CDR3 spells CASTLRGLDNEQFF. The CDR3 nucleotides are TGCGCCAGCACCCTCAGGGGTTTGGACAATGAGCAGTTCTTC.

As to this clonotype: A clone one base away is much larger, so this may be a read error. The J gene is TRBJ2-3, the V gene TRBV2; D may be TRBD2 (7 bases). CDR3 length equals 14 residues. Per the germline V gene, CDR1 is SNHLY and CDR2 is FYNNEI. Trimming removed 3 bases at V and 4 bases at J, with 11 bases between. The CDR3, as DNA: TGTGCCAGCAGTGACTGGCGGGGGCCAGATACGCAGTATTTT. Translated, it gives CASSDWRGPDTQYF.

The V and J genes are TRBV11-2 and TRBJ2-1; D might be TRBD2 (6 bases). There are 20 residues in the CDR3. The V gene's germline CDR1 is SGHAT and CDR2 FQNNGV. Deletions cut 2 bases from V and 2 bases from J, with 25 bases between. CDR3 protein: CASSLSSLAPWSGTYNEQFF. CDR3 in DNA: TGTGCCAGCAGCTTATCCTCCCTAGCGCCCTGGAGTGGAACCTACAATGAGCAGTTCTTC.

This clonotype was detected ten times or more. This chain links TRBV4-1 with TRBJ1-2; 10 positions match TRBD1. This CDR3 spans 17 amino acids. J was trimmed by 2 bases and V by 3 bases; bases with no gene match: 9. In germline, CDR1 is MGHRA, CDR2 YSYEKL. CDR3 in amino acids: CASSQTGTGAINYGYTF. As DNA, the CDR3 is TGCGCCAGCAGCCAGACCGGGACAGGGGCTATCAACTATGGCTACACCTTC.

The rearrangement links TRBV7-9 to TRBJ2-3, with TRBD2 identical over 15 bases. Germline V CDR1 and CDR2: SEHNR, FQNEAQ (reference sequence). The CDR3 contains 17 residues. The V and J ends lost 2 bases and 5 bases, in that order; junction bases with no gene match: 5. DNA for the CDR3: TGTGCCAGCAGCTTATCTCAGGGACTAGCGGGAGGAGATACGCAGTATTTT. Its protein product is CASSLSQGLAGGDTQYF.

This clonotype has just a few counts. The chain uses TRBV5-6 and TRBJ2-7, with D perhaps given as TRBD1 or TRBD2 (6 bases each). The CDR3 spans 14 residues. CDR1 is SGHDT, CDR2 YYEEEE, per germline. V was cut by 3 bases and J by 7 bases, with 17 bases left in between. The DNA of the CDR3 is TGTGCCAGCAGCTGGCGGGGTTTGAGGGGGGAGCAGTACTTC. Translating gives CASSWRGLRGEQYF.